The entry below describes one T cell receptor (beta chain). Its antigen is undetermined. V dropped 8 bases and J dropped 4 bases, with 17 bases sitting between them. The CDR3 spans 15 residues. Germline-derived CDR1 and CDR2 are MDHEN and SYDVKM. Assay used: immunoSEQ multiplex PCR; TCRdb lists only in-frame clones, some missing. The sample records more than 35,000 clones, around 80% being singletons. The sample is drawn from a study of somatic mutations in cytotoxic T cells in rheumatoid arthritis. Study-level findings and limits: An increase in CD8+ clonality with age was seen in rheumatoid arthritis patients but not in healthy controls. What antigens the expanded CD8+ clones targeted remained unknown.

The healthy control blood donors were more than 50% female, with median age approximately 53 years (range roughly 20-80). The study pulled out CD4+ and CD8+ cells with positive magnetic bead selection and then checked their purity by flow cytometry. The receptor's source is a man between 35 and 55 years old in good health. The sample consisted of CD8+ T cells sorted from blood. J is TRBJ2-2 and V is TRBV28; D is possibly TRBD2 (6 bases). The CDR3 loop is CASCWRGGGTGELFF. The CDR3 DNA is TGTGCCAGCTGCTGGCGGGGTGGTGGCACCGGGGAGCTGTTTTTT.